A selection of T cell receptor beta chains follows, all from one sample in a study of T cells after yellow fever vaccination. TCRdb reprocessed the 5' RACE reads with MiXCR, giving one entry per CDR3 protein. Of around 340,000 distinct CDR3 sequences listed, more than 8.5% are singletons. The sample consisted of PBMCs, taken on the day of the first yellow fever vaccination. These receptors all stem from a man aged 18 to 30 who received the YFV17D yellow fever vaccine. CDR3s include the opening cysteine and the closing phenylalanine or tryptophan. The D gene is left open where the match is weak. Size is omitted from some rows. Given values are once, few, many or a class for expanded clones.

D,size,J,V,CDR3,DNA
TRBD2,few,TRBJ2-3,TRBV20-1,CSASKLAGGRTDTQYF,TGCAGTGCTAGCAAGCTAGCGGGGGGCCGCACAGATACGCAGTATTTT
NA,many,TRBJ2-5,TRBV18,CASSPRRRETQYF,TGTGCCAGCTCACCCCGTCGTCGTGAGACCCAGTACTTC
NA,NA,TRBJ2-7,TRBV7-2,CASSFHPRGYEQYF,TGTGCCAGCAGTTTCCACCCCAGGGGCTACGAGCAGTACTTC
NA,NA,TRBJ2-3,TRBV11-2,CASSIDPTGTDTQYF,TGTGCCAGCAGCATAGACCCGACTGGCACAGATACGCAGTATTTT
NA,many,TRBJ2-3,TRBV9,CASSVDRDTQYF,TGTGCCAGCAGCGTAGATAGAGATACGCAGTATTTT
NA,many,TRBJ1-1,TRBV6-2/TRBV6-3,CASSFQDGTEAFF,TGTGCCAGCAGTTTTCAGGATGGCACTGAAGCTTTCTTT
NA,NA,TRBJ1-4,TRBV18,CASLERGINEKLFF,TGTGCCAGCCTAGAACGGGGAATTAATGAAAAACTGTTTTTT
TRBD2,NA,TRBJ2-1,TRBV20-1,CSASGGASYNEQFF,TGCAGTGCTAGCGGGGGGGCCTCCTACAATGAGCAGTTCTTC
NA,NA,TRBJ2-1,TRBV27,CASSFGQEQFF,TGTGCCAGCAGTTTTGGCCAAGAGCAGTTCTTC
NA,NA,TRBJ2-1,TRBV7-3,CASSLTRESYNEQFF,TGTGCCAGCAGCTTAACCAGGGAATCCTACAATGAGCAGTTCTTC
TRBD2,few,TRBJ2-3,TRBV4-3,CASSLGLAGFVTDTQYF,TGCGCCAGCAGCCTCGGACTAGCGGGGTTTGTGACAGATACGCAGTATTTT
NA,few,TRBJ2-1,TRBV6-5,CASSYSWPYINEQFF,TGTGCCAGCAGTTACTCATGGCCGTACATCAATGAGCAGTTCTTC
TRBD1,NA,TRBJ1-2,TRBV2,CARRGQGHYGYTF,TGTGCCAGACGAGGACAGGGTCACTATGGCTACACCTTC
TRBD1,NA,TRBJ2-7,TRBV4-1,CASSQESPAGGPVSYEQYF,TGCGCCAGCAGCCAAGAGTCCCCGGCAGGGGGACCTGTCTCCTACGAGCAGTACTTC
TRBD2,few,TRBJ2-7,TRBV5-1,CASSSTSGGDYEQYF,TGCGCCAGCAGCTCCACTAGCGGGGGTGACTACGAGCAGTACTTC
NA,NA,TRBJ1-2,TRBV20-1,CSVSLRANYGYTF,TGCAGTGTGTCTCTGAGAGCTAACTATGGCTACACCTTC
NA,NA,TRBJ1-1,TRBV5-6,CASSFGIGAGVNTEAFF,TGTGCCAGCAGCTTTGGTATCGGTGCGGGGGTGAACACTGAAGCTTTCTTT
NA,NA,TRBJ1-1,TRBV12-3/TRBV12-4,CASSAPFKGQTEAFF,TGTGCCAGCAGTGCCCCCTTTAAGGGTCAAACTGAAGCTTTCTTT
TRBD1,NA,TRBJ1-4,TRBV20-1,CSAYGTGATNEKLFF,TGCAGTGCGTACGGGACAGGAGCAACTAATGAAAAACTGTTTTTT
TRBD1,few,TRBJ1-6,TRBV12-3/TRBV12-4,CASSLGQQNNSPLHF,TGTGCCAGCAGTCTGGGACAGCAGAATAATTCACCCCTCCACTTT
TRBD2,NA,TRBJ2-5,TRBV4-3,CASSQDTGGGPETQYF,TGCGCCAGCAGCCAAGATACGGGGGGGGGCCCAGAGACCCAGTACTTC
NA,NA,TRBJ2-3,TRBV30,CAWGLPNTDTQYF,TGTGCCTGGGGACTACCGAACACAGATACGCAGTATTTT
NA,few,TRBJ1-1,TRBV7-3,CASSLYDRGNTEAFF,TGTGCCAGCAGCTTATATGATCGGGGGAACACTGAAGCTTTCTTT
NA,few,TRBJ2-5,TRBV9,CASSASGGVETQYF,TGTGCCAGCAGCGCGTCGGGGGGCGTGGAGACCCAGTACTTC
NA,many,TRBJ2-3,TRBV7-6,CASSPTRASGDTQYF,TGTGCCAGCAGTCCCACTAGGGCCTCAGGAGATACGCAGTATTTT